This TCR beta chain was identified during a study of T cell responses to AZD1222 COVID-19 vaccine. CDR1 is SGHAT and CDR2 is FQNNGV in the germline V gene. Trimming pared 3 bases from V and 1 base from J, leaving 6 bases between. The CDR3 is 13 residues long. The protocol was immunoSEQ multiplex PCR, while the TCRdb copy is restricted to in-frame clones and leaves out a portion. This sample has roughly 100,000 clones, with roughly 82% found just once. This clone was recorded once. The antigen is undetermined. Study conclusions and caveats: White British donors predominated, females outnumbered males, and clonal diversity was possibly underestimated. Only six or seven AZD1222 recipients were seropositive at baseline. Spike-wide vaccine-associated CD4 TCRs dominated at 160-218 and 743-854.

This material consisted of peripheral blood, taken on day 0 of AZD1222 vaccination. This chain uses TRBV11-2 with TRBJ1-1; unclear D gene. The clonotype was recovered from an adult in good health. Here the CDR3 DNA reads TGTGCCAGCAGCTTGGTAAGGAACACTGAAGCTTTCTTT. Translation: CASSLVRNTEAFF. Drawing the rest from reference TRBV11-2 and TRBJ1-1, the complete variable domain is EAGVAQSPRYKIIEKRQSVAFWCNPISGHATLYWYQQILGQGPKLLIQFQNNGVVDDSQLPKDRFSAERLKGVDSTLKIQPAKLEDSAVYLCASSLVRNTEAFFGQGTRLTVV.